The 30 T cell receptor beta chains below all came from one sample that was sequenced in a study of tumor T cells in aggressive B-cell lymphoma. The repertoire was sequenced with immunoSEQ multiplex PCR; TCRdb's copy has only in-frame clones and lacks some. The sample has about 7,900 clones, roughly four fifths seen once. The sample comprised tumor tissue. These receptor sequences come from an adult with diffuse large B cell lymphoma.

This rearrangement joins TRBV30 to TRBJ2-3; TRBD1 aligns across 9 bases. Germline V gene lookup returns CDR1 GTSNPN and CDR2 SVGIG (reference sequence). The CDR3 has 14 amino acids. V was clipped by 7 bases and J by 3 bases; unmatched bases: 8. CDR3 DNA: TGTGCCTTCGCGACCGGACAGGGGACAGATACGCAGTATTTT. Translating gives CAFATGQGTDTQYF. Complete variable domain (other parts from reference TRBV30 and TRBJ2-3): SQTIHQWPATLVQPVGSPLSLECTVEGTSNPNLYWYRQAAGRGLQLLFYSVGIGQISSEVPQNLSASRPQDRQFILSSKKLLLSDSGFYLCAFATGQGTDTQYFGPGTRLTVL.

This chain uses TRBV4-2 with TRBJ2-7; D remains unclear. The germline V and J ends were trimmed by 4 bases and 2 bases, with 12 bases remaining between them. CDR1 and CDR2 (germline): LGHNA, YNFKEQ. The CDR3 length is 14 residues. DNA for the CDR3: TGTGCCAGCAGCCTCAACGAGGTTACCTACGAGCAGTACTTC. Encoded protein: CASSLNEVTYEQYF.

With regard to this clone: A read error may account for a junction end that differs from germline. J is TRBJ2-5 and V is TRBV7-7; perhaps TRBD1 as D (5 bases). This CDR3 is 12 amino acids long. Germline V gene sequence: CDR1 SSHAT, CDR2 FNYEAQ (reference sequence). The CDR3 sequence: CASSSRGETQYF. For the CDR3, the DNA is TGTGCTAGCAGCTCTAGGGGTGAGACCCAGTACTTC.

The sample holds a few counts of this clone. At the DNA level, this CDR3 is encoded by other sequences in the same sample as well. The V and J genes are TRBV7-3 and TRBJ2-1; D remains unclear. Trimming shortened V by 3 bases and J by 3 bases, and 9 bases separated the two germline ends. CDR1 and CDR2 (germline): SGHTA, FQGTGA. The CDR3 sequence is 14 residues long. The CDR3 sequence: CASSFRLNYNEQFF. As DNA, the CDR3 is TGTGCCAGCAGCTTTCGACTTAACTACAATGAGCAGTTCTTC.

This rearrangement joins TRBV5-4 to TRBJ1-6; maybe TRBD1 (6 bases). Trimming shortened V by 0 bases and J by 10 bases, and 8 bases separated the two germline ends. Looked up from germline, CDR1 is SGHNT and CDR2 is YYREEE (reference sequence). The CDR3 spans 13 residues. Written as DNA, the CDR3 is TGTGCCAGCAGCTTGGGGACAGCCTCACCCCTCCACTTT. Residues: CASSLGTASPLHF.

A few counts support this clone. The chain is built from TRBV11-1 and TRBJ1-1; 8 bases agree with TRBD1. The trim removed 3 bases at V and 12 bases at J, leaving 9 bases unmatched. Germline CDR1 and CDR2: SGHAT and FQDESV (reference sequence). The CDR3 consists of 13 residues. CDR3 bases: TGTGCCAGCAGCTTTAGTCAGGGGGCCGCGACTTTCTTT. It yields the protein CASSFSQGAATFF.

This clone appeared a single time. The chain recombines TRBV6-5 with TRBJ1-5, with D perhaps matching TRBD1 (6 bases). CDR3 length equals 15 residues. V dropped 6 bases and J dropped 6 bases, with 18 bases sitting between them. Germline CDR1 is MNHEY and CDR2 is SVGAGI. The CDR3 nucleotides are TGTGCCAGCAGCCCTCAACAGGGTTTGGGTCAGCCCCAGCATTTT. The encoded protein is CASSPQQGLGQPQHF.

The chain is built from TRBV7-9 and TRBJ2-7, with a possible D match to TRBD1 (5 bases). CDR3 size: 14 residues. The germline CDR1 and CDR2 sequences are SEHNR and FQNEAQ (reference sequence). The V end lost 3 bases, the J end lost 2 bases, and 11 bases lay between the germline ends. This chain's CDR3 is CASSLAGNPYEQYF. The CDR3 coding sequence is TGTGCCAGCAGCTTGGCAGGGAACCCCTACGAGCAGTACTTC.

CDR3 nucleotides: TGTGCCAGCAGCCAGGGGGACTCGCAAGAGACCCAGTACTTC. It encodes CASSQGDSQETQYF. V is TRBV4-2 and J is TRBJ2-5; tentatively, D is TRBD2 (6 bases). The CDR3 spans 14 residues. Trimming took 3 bases from V and 2 from J, leaving 10 bases between them. Per germline, CDR1 LGHNA and CDR2 YNFKEQ.

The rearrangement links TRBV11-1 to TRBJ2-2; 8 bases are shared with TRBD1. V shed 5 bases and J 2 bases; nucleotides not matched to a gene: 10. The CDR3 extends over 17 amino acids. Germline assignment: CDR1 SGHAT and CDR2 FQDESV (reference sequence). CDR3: CASSPGQGKPNTGELFF. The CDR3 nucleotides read TGTGCCAGCAGCCCCGGACAGGGCAAACCAAACACCGGGGAGCTGTTTTTT.

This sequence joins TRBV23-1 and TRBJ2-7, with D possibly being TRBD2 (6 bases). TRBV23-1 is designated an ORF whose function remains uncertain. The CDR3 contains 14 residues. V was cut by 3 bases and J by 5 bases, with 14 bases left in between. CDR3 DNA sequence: TGCGCCAGCAGTCATATAGGAGGGTTGGACGAGCAGTACTTC. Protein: CASSHIGGLDEQYF.

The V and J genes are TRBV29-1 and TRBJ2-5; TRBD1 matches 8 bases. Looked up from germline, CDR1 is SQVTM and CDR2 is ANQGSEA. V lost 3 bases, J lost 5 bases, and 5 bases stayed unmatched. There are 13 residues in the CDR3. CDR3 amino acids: CSVDRGQSETQYF. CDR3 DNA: TGCAGCGTTGACAGGGGGCAATCGGAGACCCAGTACTTC.

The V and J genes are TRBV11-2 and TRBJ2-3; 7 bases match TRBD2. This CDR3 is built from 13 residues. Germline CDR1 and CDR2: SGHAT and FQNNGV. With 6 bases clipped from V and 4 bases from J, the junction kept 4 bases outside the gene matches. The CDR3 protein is CASRREMADTQYF. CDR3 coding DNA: TGTGCCAGCAGGCGGGAGATGGCAGATACGCAGTATTTT.

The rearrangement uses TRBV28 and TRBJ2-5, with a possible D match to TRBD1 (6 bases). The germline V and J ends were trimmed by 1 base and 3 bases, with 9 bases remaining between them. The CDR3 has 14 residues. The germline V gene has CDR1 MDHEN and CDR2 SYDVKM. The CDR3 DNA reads TGTGCCAGCAGTTTATTGGACAGAAAAGAGACCCAGTACTTC. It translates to CASSLLDRKETQYF.

CDR3 sequence (DNA): TGTGCCAGCAGCGTAGGGCAGGGCACCGAAATAAACACTGAAGCTTTCTTT. It specifies CASSVGQGTEINTEAFF. This chain joins TRBV9 and TRBJ1-1; TRBD1 is a possible D gene (5 bases). The V gene's germline CDR1 is SGDLS and CDR2 YYNGEE. Trimming shortened V by 0 bases and J by 2 bases, and 17 bases separated the two germline ends. The CDR3 has 17 residues.

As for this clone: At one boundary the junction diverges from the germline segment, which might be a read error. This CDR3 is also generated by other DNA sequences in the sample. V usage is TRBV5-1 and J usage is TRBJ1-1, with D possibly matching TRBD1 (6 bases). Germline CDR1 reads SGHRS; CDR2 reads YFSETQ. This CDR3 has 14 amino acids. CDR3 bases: TGCGCCAGCAGCGTTTACGGGGGGGACACTGAAGCTTTTTTT. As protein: CASSVYGGDTEAFF.

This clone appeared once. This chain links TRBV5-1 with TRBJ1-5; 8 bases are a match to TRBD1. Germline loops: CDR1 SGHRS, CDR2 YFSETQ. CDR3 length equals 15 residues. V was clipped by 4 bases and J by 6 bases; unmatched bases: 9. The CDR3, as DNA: TGCGCCAGCAGCGCCACAGGGGGTCGCAGTCAGCCCCAGCATTTT. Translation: CASSATGGRSQPQHF.

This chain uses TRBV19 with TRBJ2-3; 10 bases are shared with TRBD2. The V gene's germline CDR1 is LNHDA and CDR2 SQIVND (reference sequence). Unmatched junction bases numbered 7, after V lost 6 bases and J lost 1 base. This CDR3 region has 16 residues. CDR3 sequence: CASSRGTSARTDTQYF. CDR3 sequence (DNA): TGTGCCAGTAGCCGAGGGACTAGCGCACGCACAGATACGCAGTATTTT.

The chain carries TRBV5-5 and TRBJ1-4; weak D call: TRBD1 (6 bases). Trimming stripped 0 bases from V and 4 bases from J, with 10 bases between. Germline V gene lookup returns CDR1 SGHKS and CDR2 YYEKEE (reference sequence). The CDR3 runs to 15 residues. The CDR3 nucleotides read TGTGCCAGCAGCTTGGTTCAGGGGATTAATGAAAAACTGTTTTTT. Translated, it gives CASSLVQGINEKLFF.

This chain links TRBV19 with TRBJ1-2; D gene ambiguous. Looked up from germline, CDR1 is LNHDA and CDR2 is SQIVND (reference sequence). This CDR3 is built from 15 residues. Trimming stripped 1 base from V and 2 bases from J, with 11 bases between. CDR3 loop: CASSIGRIGNYGYTF. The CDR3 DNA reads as TGTGCCAGTAGTATAGGAAGGATCGGGAACTATGGCTACACCTTC.

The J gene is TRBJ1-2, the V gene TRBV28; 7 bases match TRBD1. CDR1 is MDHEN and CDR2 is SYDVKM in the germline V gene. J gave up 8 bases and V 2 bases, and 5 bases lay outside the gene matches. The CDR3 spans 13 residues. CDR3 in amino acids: CASSLQGGLGYTF. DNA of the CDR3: TGTGCCAGCAGTTTACAGGGGGGATTAGGCTACACCTTC.

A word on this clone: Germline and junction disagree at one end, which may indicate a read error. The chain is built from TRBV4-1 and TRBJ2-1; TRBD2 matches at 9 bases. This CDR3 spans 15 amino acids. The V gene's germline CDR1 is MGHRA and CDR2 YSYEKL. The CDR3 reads CANSQDIAGVAEQFF. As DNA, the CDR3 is TGCGCCAACAGCCAAGATATAGCGGGAGTGGCTGAGCAGTTCTTC.

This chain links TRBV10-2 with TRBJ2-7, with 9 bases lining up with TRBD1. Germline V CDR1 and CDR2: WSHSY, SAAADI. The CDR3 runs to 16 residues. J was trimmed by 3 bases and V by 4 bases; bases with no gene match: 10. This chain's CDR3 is CASSAMRPGQGYEQYF. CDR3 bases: TGCGCCAGCAGTGCGATGCGTCCGGGACAGGGCTACGAGCAGTACTTC.

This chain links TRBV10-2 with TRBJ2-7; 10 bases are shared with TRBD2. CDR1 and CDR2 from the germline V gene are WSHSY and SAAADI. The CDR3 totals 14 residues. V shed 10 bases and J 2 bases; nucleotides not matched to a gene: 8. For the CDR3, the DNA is TGCGCCACCGTGGGAGCGGGAGGGCCCTACGAGCAGTACTTC. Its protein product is CATVGAGGPYEQYF.

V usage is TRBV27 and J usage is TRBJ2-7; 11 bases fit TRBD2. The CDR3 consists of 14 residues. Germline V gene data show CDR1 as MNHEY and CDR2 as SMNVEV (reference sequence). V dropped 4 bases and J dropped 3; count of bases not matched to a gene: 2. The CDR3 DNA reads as TGTGCCAGCAGTTCAGGACTAGCGGGCTACGAGCAGTACTTC. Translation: CASSSGLAGYEQYF.

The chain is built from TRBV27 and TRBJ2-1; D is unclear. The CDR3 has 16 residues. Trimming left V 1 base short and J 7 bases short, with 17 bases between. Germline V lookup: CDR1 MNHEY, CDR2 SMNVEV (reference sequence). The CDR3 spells CASSLYLGILYNEQFF. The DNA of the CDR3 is TGTGCCAGCAGTTTATACCTAGGTATCCTCTATAATGAGCAGTTCTTC.

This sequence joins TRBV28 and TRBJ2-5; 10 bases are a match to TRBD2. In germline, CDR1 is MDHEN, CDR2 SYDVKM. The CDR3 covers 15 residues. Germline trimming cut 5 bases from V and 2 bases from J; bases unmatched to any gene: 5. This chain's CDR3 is CASSPSGGLQETQYF. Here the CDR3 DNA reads TGTGCCAGCAGTCCTAGCGGGGGCTTACAAGAGACCCAGTACTTC.

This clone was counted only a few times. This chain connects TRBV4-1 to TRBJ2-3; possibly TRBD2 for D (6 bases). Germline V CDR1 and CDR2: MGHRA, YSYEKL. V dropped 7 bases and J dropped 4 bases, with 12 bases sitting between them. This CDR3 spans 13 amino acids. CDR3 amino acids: CASTGGMADTQYF. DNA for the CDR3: TGCGCCAGCACCGGCGGGATGGCAGATACGCAGTATTTT.

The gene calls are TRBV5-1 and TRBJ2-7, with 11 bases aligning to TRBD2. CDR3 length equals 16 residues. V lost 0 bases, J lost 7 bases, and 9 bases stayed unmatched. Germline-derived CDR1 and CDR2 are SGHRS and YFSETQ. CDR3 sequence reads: CASSLASGRPPGEQYF. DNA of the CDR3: TGCGCCAGCAGCTTGGCTAGCGGGAGGCCCCCGGGGGAGCAGTACTTC.

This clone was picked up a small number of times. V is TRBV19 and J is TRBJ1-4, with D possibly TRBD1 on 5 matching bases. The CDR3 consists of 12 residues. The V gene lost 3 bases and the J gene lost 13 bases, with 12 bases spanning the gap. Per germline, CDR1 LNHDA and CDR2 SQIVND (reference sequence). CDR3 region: CASSMEGTILFF. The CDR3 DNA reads TGTGCCAGTAGTATGGAGGGGACGATACTGTTTTTT.